These T cell receptor beta chains were read from a single sample in a study of shared clonotypes between healthy human individuals. Only in-frame clones appear in the TCRdb table, and some are missing; sequencing was by immunoSEQ multiplex PCR. The table records 1.5 million to 2.5 million clones, roughly 94% of them present only once. Sample: naive CD8+ T cells sorted from blood. All receptors derive from a man aged 18 to 29 in good health. The CDR3 runs from the conserved cysteine through the conserved F or W. Each record gives: V gene, J gene, clone size, D gene, CDR3 DNA, CDR3 protein. A D gene is named only where the DNA matches it firmly. Size is omitted from some rows. Given values are once, few, many or a class for expanded clones.

V: TRBV28; J: TRBJ1-4; size: NA; D: TRBD1; DNA: TGTGCCAGCCACAGGGGCGCAACTAATGAAAAACTGTTTTTT; CDR3: CASHRGATNEKLFF
V: TRBV10-1; J: TRBJ2-7; size: NA; D: NA; DNA: TGCGCCAGCAGCGTTCGCCGGGATGCCTCCGCCGAGCAGTACTTC; CDR3: CASSVRRDASAEQYF
V: TRBV7-9; J: TRBJ2-7; size: NA; D: NA; DNA: TGTGCCAGCAGCCCCCACCAGGGATTCTCCTACGAGCAGTACTTC; CDR3: CASSPHQGFSYEQYF
V: TRBV5-1; J: TRBJ2-7; size: NA; D: NA; DNA: TGCGCCAGCAGCTTGGGGGATTACTACGAGCAGTACTTC; CDR3: CASSLGDYYEQYF
V: TRBV9; J: TRBJ2-1; size: NA; D: NA; DNA: TGTGCCAGCAGCGTAGGCCCAGGAAGCTCCTACAATGAGCAGTTCTTC; CDR3: CASSVGPGSSYNEQFF
V: TRBV2; J: TRBJ2-3; size: NA; D: TRBD2; DNA: TGTGCCAGCACCTCACTAGCGGGGGGGGACACAGATACGCAGTATTTT; CDR3: CASTSLAGGDTDTQYF
V: TRBV7-9; J: TRBJ2-3; size: NA; D: TRBD2; DNA: TGTGCCAGCAGCACAGCGGGGAGCACAGATACGCAGTATTTT; CDR3: CASSTAGSTDTQYF
V: TRBV6-6; J: TRBJ1-4; size: NA; D: NA; DNA: TGTGCCAGCAGTTACGCCTCTGAGGGAACTAATGAAAAACTGTTTTTT; CDR3: CASSYASEGTNEKLFF
V: TRBV5-6; J: TRBJ2-7; size: NA; D: NA; DNA: TGTGCCAGCAGCCTACCCGAGGGAGCTAGCTACGAGCAGTACTTC; CDR3: CASSLPEGASYEQYF
V: TRBV7-8; J: TRBJ2-3; size: NA; D: NA; DNA: TGTGCCAGCAGCTTAGGGAACGGCGGGTCTGAGGATACGCAGTATTTT; CDR3: CASSLGNGGSEDTQYF
V: TRBV6-5; J: TRBJ2-7; size: NA; D: TRBD2; DNA: TGTGCCAGCAGTTTGGGACTAGCGGGAGCCTACGAGCAGTACTTC; CDR3: CASSLGLAGAYEQYF
V: TRBV6-5; J: TRBJ2-5; size: once; D: TRBD1; DNA: TGTGCCAGCAGTTACAAGGGACAGCAAGAGACCCAGTACTTC; CDR3: CASSYKGQQETQYF
V: TRBV6-5; J: TRBJ2-5; size: NA; D: NA; DNA: TGTGCCAGCAGTCCTATAGGGACCCAAGAGACCCAGTACTTC; CDR3: CASSPIGTQETQYF
V: TRBV30; J: TRBJ1-1; size: NA; D: NA; DNA: TGTGCCTGGAGCGGCTACAGGGAGAAGGACACTGAAGCTTTCTTT; CDR3: CAWSGYREKDTEAFF
V: TRBV29-1; J: TRBJ1-1; size: NA; D: TRBD1; DNA: TGCAGAGGGGACAGGGCCGCTGAAGCTTTCTTT; CDR3: CRGDRAAEAFF
V: TRBV28; J: TRBJ2-3; size: NA; D: TRBD2; DNA: TGTGCCACCCAGACTAGCGGGGGTACCACAGATACGCAGTATTTT; CDR3: CATQTSGGTTDTQYF
V: TRBV5-6; J: TRBJ2-1; size: NA; D: TRBD2; DNA: TGTGCCAGTTGGCCGGGACTAGCGGGAGGGCCGGGGTTCTTC; CDR3: CASWPGLAGGPGFF
V: TRBV4-2; J: TRBJ2-5; size: NA; D: TRBD1; DNA: TGTGCCAGCAGCCCCCGGGACAGCCAAGAGACCCAGTACTTC; CDR3: CASSPRDSQETQYF
V: TRBV9; J: TRBJ2-2; size: NA; D: NA; DNA: TGTGCCAGCAGCGAGGGGAGCGGGGAGCTGTTTTTT; CDR3: CASSEGSGELFF
V: TRBV7-9; J: TRBJ2-1; size: NA; D: NA; DNA: TGTGCCAGCAGCTTAGGAGTCGCGACAACACCTACCTACAATGAGCAGTTCTTC; CDR3: CASSLGVATTPTYNEQFF
V: TRBV4-1; J: TRBJ2-7; size: NA; D: NA; DNA: TGCGCCAGCAGCCAAGAGAAGGCCAGCTCCTACGAGCAGTACTTC; CDR3: CASSQEKASSYEQYF
V: TRBV6-5; J: TRBJ2-7; size: NA; D: NA; DNA: TGTGCCAGCAGTTACTTATCCAGGGACAACGAGCAGTACTTC; CDR3: CASSYLSRDNEQYF
V: TRBV5-1; J: TRBJ2-5; size: NA; D: NA; DNA: TGCGCCAGCAGCTTGGTGGCACGGGACCAAGAGACCCAGTACTTC; CDR3: CASSLVARDQETQYF
V: TRBV4-3; J: TRBJ1-3; size: NA; D: NA; DNA: TGCGCCAGCAGCCAAGATGGGGGGGTTAGCTCTGGAAACACCATATATTTT; CDR3: CASSQDGGVSSGNTIYF
V: TRBV9; J: TRBJ1-5; size: once; D: NA; DNA: TGTGCCAGCAGCGTGGGGACCGACAATCAGCCCCAGCATTTT; CDR3: CASSVGTDNQPQHF
V: TRBV18; J: TRBJ1-6; size: NA; D: NA; DNA: TGTGCCAGCTCACCATCTTTTGTAGGTCCTACGAGCTCCTATAATTCACCCCTCCACTTT; CDR3: CASSPSFVGPTSSYNSPLHF
V: TRBV30; J: TRBJ1-1; size: NA; D: TRBD1; DNA: TGTGCCTGGAGTCAGGGGGCGGTTAACACTGAAGCTTTCTTT; CDR3: CAWSQGAVNTEAFF
V: TRBV27; J: TRBJ2-1; size: NA; D: NA; DNA: TGTGCCAGCAGTTTGAGGTGGGATGAGCAGTTCTTC; CDR3: CASSLRWDEQFF
V: TRBV5-5; J: TRBJ2-3; size: NA; D: NA; DNA: TGTGCCAGCAGCTTGGCCGGGCTCACAGATACGCAGTATTTT; CDR3: CASSLAGLTDTQYF
V: TRBV5-1; J: TRBJ2-7; size: NA; D: NA; DNA: TGCGCCAGCAGCTTCGTCCCGGACACCGCTGATAGGGCGGGTTACGAGCAGTACTTC; CDR3: CASSFVPDTADRAGYEQYF
V: TRBV21-1; J: TRBJ2-3; size: NA; D: NA; DNA: TGTGCCAGCAGCCTACAACCGGGACTTGCCTTTACGCAGTATTTT; CDR3: CASSLQPGLAFTQYF
V: TRBV30; J: TRBJ1-1; size: NA; D: NA; DNA: TGTGCCTGGACCGCGGGCAGGGAAAACACTGAAGCTTTCTTT; CDR3: CAWTAGRENTEAFF
V: TRBV7-8; J: TRBJ1-2; size: few; D: NA; DNA: TGTGCCAGCAGCTTAGCAGAGAACTATGGCTACACCTTC; CDR3: CASSLAENYGYTF
V: TRBV28; J: TRBJ1-6; size: NA; D: TRBD1; DNA: TGTGCCAGCAGTCTCCGGACAGGGGTGGCACCCCTCCACTTT; CDR3: CASSLRTGVAPLHF
V: TRBV4-1; J: TRBJ2-7; size: NA; D: TRBD1; DNA: TGCGCCAGCAGCCTCCGGGACAGCCGCTACGAGCAGTACTTC; CDR3: CASSLRDSRYEQYF
V: TRBV7-9; J: TRBJ2-1; size: once; D: TRBD2; DNA: TGTGCCAGCAGCTTAAGCGGGGGTGAGCAGTTCTTC; CDR3: CASSLSGGEQFF
V: TRBV13; J: TRBJ2-7; size: NA; D: NA; DNA: TGTGCCAGCAGCTTAGACTCCTACGAGCAGTACTTC; CDR3: CASSLDSYEQYF
V: TRBV5-1; J: TRBJ1-4; size: NA; D: NA; DNA: TGCGCCAGCAGCTGGGGCGGGCTGGGTGAAAAACTGTTTTTT; CDR3: CASSWGGLGEKLFF
V: TRBV28; J: TRBJ2-3; size: once; D: NA; DNA: TGTGCCAGCAGTCCGCTAGGTGAAACTAGCACAGATACGCAGTATTTT; CDR3: CASSPLGETSTDTQYF
V: TRBV6-5; J: TRBJ2-1; size: NA; D: TRBD2; DNA: TGTGCCAGCAGTTACTTAGCGGGAGGGCCTTACAATGAGCAGTTCTTC; CDR3: CASSYLAGGPYNEQFF
V: TRBV6-1; J: TRBJ2-7; size: NA; D: TRBD1; DNA: TGTGCCAGCAGTGAAGACCCCCGGGGACAGGGGCCCTCCTACGAGCAGTACTTC; CDR3: CASSEDPRGQGPSYEQYF
V: TRBV19; J: TRBJ2-3; size: NA; D: NA; DNA: TGTGCCAGTAGTCCCGGTGGTTTCTCGGGCACAGATACGCAGTATTTT; CDR3: CASSPGGFSGTDTQYF
V: TRBV14; J: TRBJ2-7; size: NA; D: NA; DNA: TGTGCCAGCAGTCCCCAGGGTATGGCCTACGAGCAGTACTTC; CDR3: CASSPQGMAYEQYF
V: TRBV5-6; J: TRBJ2-7; size: NA; D: TRBD2; DNA: TGTGCCAGCAGCTTGAGTCAACGGGGGGTCTACGAGCAGTACTTC; CDR3: CASSLSQRGVYEQYF
V: TRBV5-1; J: TRBJ2-2; size: NA; D: TRBD2; DNA: TGCGCCAGCAGCTCTCCGGGGGGAGTGGACACCGGGGAGCTGTTTTTT; CDR3: CASSSPGGVDTGELFF
V: TRBV27; J: TRBJ1-2; size: NA; D: NA; DNA: TGTGCCAGCAGTCAGGAACAGGGAATGAGCTATGGCTACACCTTC; CDR3: CASSQEQGMSYGYTF
V: TRBV4-1; J: TRBJ1-1; size: NA; D: NA; DNA: TGCGCCAGCAGCCAAGCTGGGGCAGGGACTGAAGCTTTCTTT; CDR3: CASSQAGAGTEAFF
V: TRBV15; J: TRBJ1-1; size: NA; D: NA; DNA: TGTGCCATCCAGGACGAAATTTCCATGAACACTGAAGCTTTCTTT; CDR3: CAIQDEISMNTEAFF
V: TRBV6-4; J: TRBJ2-1; size: NA; D: NA; DNA: TGTGCCAGCAGTGTAGATTTTAGGGACTGGAACAATGAGCAGTTCTTC; CDR3: CASSVDFRDWNNEQFF